Shown below are 16 T cell receptor beta chains from a single sample sequenced in a study of cytomegalovirus exposure and HLA in healthy donors. The study ran its PCR with 60 Vbeta and 13 Jbeta primers. Measured with immunoSEQ multiplex PCR; TCRdb has only the in-frame clones, and not every one. This table has about 120,000 clones, 75% to 85% appearing once. Material for sequencing was PBMCs. The receptor source for this set is a man aged 18 to 29 in good health and CMV-seronegative.

The chain joins TRBV5-4 to TRBJ1-5, with D perhaps TRBD1 (6 bases). Per the germline V gene, CDR1 is SGHNT and CDR2 is YYREEE (reference sequence). This CDR3 region has 16 residues. The ends were cut back, 0 bases at V and 1 base at J, with 11 bases in the middle. The CDR3 region is CASSLGGGGSNQPQHF. CDR3 DNA sequence: TGTGCCAGCAGCTTGGGAGGGGGAGGGAGCAATCAGCCCCAGCATTTT.

J is TRBJ2-4 and V is TRBV10-2; 11 bases are shared with TRBD1. Unmatched junction bases numbered 4, after V lost 3 bases and J lost 6 bases. The CDR3 loop spans 15 amino acids. Germline-derived CDR1 and CDR2 are WSHSY and SAAADI. The CDR3 sequence is CASSDLGQGANIQYF. For the CDR3, the DNA is TGCGCCAGCAGTGACCTTGGACAGGGGGCAAACATTCAGTACTTC.

The sample holds a few counts of this clone. The chain recombines TRBV4-3 with TRBJ1-4; D unresolved. The V gene's germline CDR1 is LGHNA and CDR2 YSLEER. This CDR3 spans 15 amino acids. V was cut by 1 base and J by 8 bases, with 14 bases left in between. CDR3 protein: CASSQALAGKEKLFF. CDR3 in DNA: TGCGCCAGCAGCCAAGCCCTGGCAGGTAAAGAAAAACTGTTTTTT.

The chain is built from TRBV4-1 and TRBJ1-2, with D unresolved. This CDR3 is 14 amino acids long. Trimming left V 4 bases short and J 1 base short, with 10 bases between. Germline V gene sequence: CDR1 MGHRA, CDR2 YSYEKL. The CDR3 DNA reads TGCGCCAGCAGCCGTCCGGGTTATAACTATGGCTACACCTTC. Translation gives CASSRPGYNYGYTF.

This sequence joins TRBV14 and TRBJ2-3, with 7 positions matching TRBD1. CDR3 length: 17 amino acids. In germline, CDR1 is SGHDN, CDR2 FVKESK. Unmatched junction bases numbered 10, after V lost 2 bases and J lost 2 bases. The CDR3: CASSQRGQAQITDTQYF. The DNA for the CDR3 is TGTGCCAGCAGCCAACGAGGACAGGCTCAGATCACAGATACGCAGTATTTT.

This chain links TRBV5-6 with TRBJ2-5, with unresolved D. This CDR3 spans 14 amino acids. V was pared by 0 bases and J by 1 base, with 7 bases between. Germline loops: CDR1 SGHDT, CDR2 YYEEEE. The CDR3 protein is CASSLVVSQETQYF. In DNA form, the CDR3 reads TGTGCCAGCAGCTTGGTTGTCAGCCAAGAGACCCAGTACTTC.

In this sample, this clone turned up once. The chain employs TRBV19 and TRBJ2-1; 9 bases line up with TRBD1. The trim removed 3 bases at V and 7 bases at J, leaving 4 bases unmatched. The CDR3 extends over 14 amino acids. Germline V gives CDR1 LNHDA, CDR2 SQIVND (reference sequence). CDR3 bases: TGTGCCAGTAGTATGGGACAGGGTGTTAATGAGCAGTTCTTC. Amino acids: CASSMGQGVNEQFF.

V is TRBV5-1 and J is TRBJ2-3, with D maybe TRBD2 (6 bases). The CDR3 sequence is 15 residues long. V was shortened by 0 bases and J by 3 bases, with 11 bases between the two germline ends. CDR1 and CDR2 (germline): SGHRS, YFSETQ. CDR3 amino acids: CASSLAGVSTDTQYF. The CDR3 DNA follows: TGCGCCAGCAGCTTGGCGGGAGTGTCAACAGATACGCAGTATTTT.

This clone was detected only once. This chain uses TRBV7-2 with TRBJ2-7, with TRBD1 matching 8 bases. V shed 1 base and J 0 bases; nucleotides not matched to a gene: 8. The germline V gene encodes CDR1 SGHTA and CDR2 FQGNSA. The CDR3 loop spans 17 amino acids. The CDR3 nucleotides read TGTGCCAGCAGCTTAGAGGGCAGGGGGCTTGTCTCCTACGAGCAGTACTTC. Its translation is CASSLEGRGLVSYEQYF.

The gene calls are TRBV6-6 and TRBJ2-7; a weak D match, TRBD1 (6 bases). Germline V lookup: CDR1 MNHNY, CDR2 SVGAGI (reference sequence). The CDR3 extends over 14 amino acids. V lost 4 bases and J lost 3, with 13 bases in between. Here the CDR3 DNA reads TGTGCCAGCAGTTCCCCGGGACAATTCTACGAGCAGTACGTC. It yields the protein CASSSPGQFYEQYV.

The rearrangement links TRBV4-2 to TRBJ2-3, with 8 bases lining up with TRBD2. The V segment lost 0 bases and the J segment 2 bases; nucleotides outside the gene matches: 22. CDR3 length: 22 residues. Germline-derived CDR1 and CDR2 are LGHNA and YNFKEQ. CDR3 residues: CASSQEGGFGASGPGVTDTQYF. CDR3 bases: TGTGCCAGCAGCCAAGAGGGGGGGTTTGGGGCTAGCGGGCCAGGTGTCACAGATACGCAGTATTTT.

In the case of this clone: Relative to the germline gene, one junction end is altered; a read error may explain this. V gene TRBV7-9 combines with J gene TRBJ1-2; TRBD1 agrees at 8 bases. CDR1 is SEHNR and CDR2 is FQNEAQ in the germline V gene (reference sequence). The CDR3 spans 13 residues. CDR3 DNA: TGTTCCAGCAGCTTAACAGGGGGCTATGGCTACACCTTC. Protein product: CSSSLTGGYGYTF.

The chain uses TRBV4-1 and TRBJ2-1; tentative D call: TRBD1 (5 bases). Trimming left V 0 bases short and J 6 bases short, with 12 bases between. In germline, CDR1 is MGHRA, CDR2 YSYEKL. The CDR3 runs 15 residues. CDR3 DNA: TGCGCCAGCAGCCAAGAGGGAAGGGGTGGCAATGAGCAGTTCTTC. Translated: CASSQEGRGGNEQFF.

V usage is TRBV4-1 and J usage is TRBJ2-3; 7 positions match TRBD1. Germline assignment: CDR1 MGHRA and CDR2 YSYEKL. The CDR3 loop spans 13 amino acids. V lost 1 base to trimming and J lost 15 bases; unmatched junction nucleotides: 10. DNA for the CDR3: TGCGCCAGCAGCCAAGTCACAGGGGCCCACACATATTTT. It codes for CASSQVTGAHTYF.

V usage is TRBV4-3 and J usage is TRBJ1-2; TRBD1 matches at 7 bases. The CDR3 totals 15 residues. Looked up from germline, CDR1 is LGHNA and CDR2 is YSLEER. V lost 1 base to trimming and J lost 5 bases; unmatched junction nucleotides: 7. The CDR3 DNA reads as TGCGCCAGCAGCCAAGGCCTTAGGACAGGTTATGGCTACACCTTC. As protein: CASSQGLRTGYGYTF.

This chain uses TRBV28 with TRBJ2-3, with D possibly being TRBD2 (5 bases). The V end lost 4 bases, the J end lost 2 bases, and 13 bases lay between the germline ends. CDR1 MDHEN and CDR2 SYDVKM come from the germline V gene. The CDR3 sequence is 15 residues long. In DNA form, the CDR3 reads TGTGCCAGCAGTTCAACTAGAGTAATCACAGATACGCAGTATTTT. Translating it yields CASSSTRVITDTQYF.